The clone carrying this T cell receptor beta chain was found many times. The antigen is not known. The cDNA was produced through 5'RACE with 10-nucleotide random UMIs. TCRdb reprocessed the 5' RACE reads via MiXCR and lists one record per CDR3 protein. The sample records about 82,000 distinct CDR3 sequences, just over 2.5% being singletons. This record comes from a study of neurological immune-mediated disorders. Study-wide findings and caveats: Expansion of TCR clones was greatest in HTLV-1-associated myelopathy and smallest in multiple sclerosis, where it fell below that of healthy controls.

CDR3 length: 15 residues. The ends were cut back, 4 bases at V and 3 bases at J, with 16 bases in the middle. CDR1 and CDR2 (germline): SGHTA, FQGNSA. Sequencing used PBMCs. The chain uses TRBV7-2 and TRBJ2-7; D could derive from TRBD1 or TRBD2 (5 bases each). This clonotype originated in a woman in her thirties with multiple sclerosis. The CDR3 nucleotides are TGTGCCAGCAGCTACAACCCGGGACGGAACTACGAGCAGTACTTC. It translates to CASSYNPGRNYEQYF.